One sample yielded the 4 T cell receptor beta chains listed below, sequenced in a study of T cells expressing NK-cell markers. TCRdb reworked the 5' RACE reads into one entry per CDR3 protein, no DNA. The clone table shows a few hundred thousand distinct CDR3 sequences, with the ten largest holding around 0.37%. What was sequenced was blood T cells: a sorted CD56 or NKG2C T cell subset, CD4+ or CD8+ T cells, or bulk PBMC T cells (not recorded which). These receptor sequences come from a man aged 18 to 35 in good health.

The genes are TRBV4-3 and TRBJ2-2; TCRdb's D call of TRBD1 is untestable without DNA. The germline V gene has CDR1 LGHNA and CDR2 YSLEER. The CDR3 extends over 16 amino acids. CDR3 in amino acids: CASSQERTGRTGELFF.

The chain combines TRBV10-1 with TRBJ2-1. Germline V gene data show CDR1 as WNHNN and CDR2 as SYGVQD (reference sequence). The CDR3 runs 11 residues. The CDR3 here is CASSEMNEQFF.

This chain connects TRBV7-9 to TRBJ2-5; the TCRdb D gene call, TRBD2, has no DNA to confirm it. This CDR3 comprises 12 residues. Germline CDR1 is SEHNR and CDR2 is FQNEAQ (reference sequence). CDR3 region: CASSPPPETQYF.

V is TRBV20-1 and J is TRBJ2-6; TCRdb selects TRBD1, and the lack of DNA leaves this call unchecked. Germline V gene sequence: CDR1 DFQATT, CDR2 SNEGSKA (reference sequence). CDR3 length: 15 amino acids. The CDR3 is CSAMDREFGANVLTF.